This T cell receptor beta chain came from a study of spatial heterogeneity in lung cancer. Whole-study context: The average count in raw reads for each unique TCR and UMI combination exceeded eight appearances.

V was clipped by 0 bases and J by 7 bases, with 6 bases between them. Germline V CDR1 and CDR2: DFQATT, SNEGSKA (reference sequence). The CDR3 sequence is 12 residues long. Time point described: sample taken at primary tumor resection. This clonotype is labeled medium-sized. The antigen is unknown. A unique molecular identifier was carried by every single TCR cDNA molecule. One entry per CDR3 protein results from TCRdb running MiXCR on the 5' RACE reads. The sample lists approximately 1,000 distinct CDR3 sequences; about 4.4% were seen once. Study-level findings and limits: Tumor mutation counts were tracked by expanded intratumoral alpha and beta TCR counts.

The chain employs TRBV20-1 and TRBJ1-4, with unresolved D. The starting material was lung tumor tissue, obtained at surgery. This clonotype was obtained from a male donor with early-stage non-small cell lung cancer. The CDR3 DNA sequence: TGCAGTGCTAGAGAGGGGTTTGAAAAACTGTTTTTT. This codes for CSAREGFEKLFF.